The rows below give T cell receptor beta chains drawn from one sample of a study of read filtering for tumor transcriptome and immune sequencing. One entry per CDR3 protein, called by TCRdb with MiXCR from the reads. Of approximately 43,000 distinct CDR3 sequences in the sample, around an eighth are singletons; the top ten hold roughly 31%. Sequencing was done on a sample of a population of CD138-negative cells sorted from bone marrow. These receptors came from a donor at least 40 years old with multiple myeloma. The CDR3 runs from the conserved cysteine through the conserved F or W. D genes are given only for firm matches. Size is omitted from some rows. Given values are once, few, many or a class for expanded clones.

V gene: TRBV4-1
clone size: many
D gene: TRBD1
J gene: TRBJ2-7
CDR3 DNA: TGCGCCAGCAGCCACCCGACAGGGGGAATGCCCGAGCAGTACTTC
CDR3 protein: CASSHPTGGMPEQYF

V gene: TRBV28
clone size: many
D gene: TRBD1
J gene: TRBJ2-5
CDR3 DNA: TGTGCCAGCGAGGGACAGCCACAAGAGACCCAGTACTTC
CDR3 protein: CASEGQPQETQYF

V gene: TRBV4-2
clone size: many
D gene: TRBD2
J gene: TRBJ2-3
CDR3 DNA: TGTGCCAGCAGCCAGGTCTTTGGGACTAGCGGGAGCTCTACGCAGTATTTT
CDR3 protein: CASSQVFGTSGSSTQYF

V gene: TRBV15
clone size: many
D gene: TRBD2
J gene: TRBJ2-3
CDR3 DNA: TGTGCCACCAGCGGTGGACTAGTGGACACAGATACGCAGTATTTT
CDR3 protein: CATSGGLVDTDTQYF

V gene: TRBV19
clone size: few
D gene: TRBD2
J gene: TRBJ2-5
CDR3 DNA: TGTGCCAGTAGTATACTAGCGGGCGGGGAAGAGACCCAGTACTTC
CDR3 protein: CASSILAGGEETQYF

V gene: TRBV29-1
clone size: many
D gene: -
J gene: TRBJ2-3
CDR3 DNA: TGCAGCGTTGGAAGTTTCACAGATACGCAGTATTTT
CDR3 protein: CSVGSFTDTQYF

V gene: TRBV7-3
clone size: many
D gene: -
J gene: TRBJ2-1
CDR3 DNA: TGTGCCAGCAGCTTAAGCGGAGGAGGTAGCAATGAGCAGTTCTTC
CDR3 protein: CASSLSGGGSNEQFF

V gene: TRBV5-1
clone size: -
D gene: TRBD2
J gene: TRBJ2-1
CDR3 DNA: TGCGCCAGCAGCCCCGGGACTAGCGGGAGCAATGAGCAGTTCTTC
CDR3 protein: CASSPGTSGSNEQFF

V gene: TRBV11-2
clone size: many
D gene: -
J gene: TRBJ2-1
CDR3 DNA: TGTGCCAGCAGCTTCAGGGCTGGTGAGCAGTTCTTC
CDR3 protein: CASSFRAGEQFF

V gene: TRBV24-1
clone size: many
D gene: -
J gene: TRBJ2-1
CDR3 DNA: TGTGCCACCAGTCCGGGACAAAGACTGGGGGAGCAGTTCTTC
CDR3 protein: CATSPGQRLGEQFF

V gene: TRBV5-8
clone size: many
D gene: -
J gene: TRBJ1-1
CDR3 DNA: TGTGCCAGCAGCTTGGTCCGAGCTTTCTTT
CDR3 protein: CASSLVRAFF

V gene: TRBV29-1
clone size: many
D gene: -
J gene: TRBJ1-1
CDR3 DNA: TGCAGCGTTGAAGGGGGGGGGCGACTTCCTGAAGCTTTCTTT
CDR3 protein: CSVEGGGRLPEAFF

V gene: TRBV20-1
clone size: -
D gene: TRBD1
J gene: TRBJ2-1
CDR3 DNA: TGCAGTGCGGATGGGACAGCAGAGCAGTTCTTC
CDR3 protein: CSADGTAEQFF

V gene: TRBV5-1
clone size: many
D gene: -
J gene: TRBJ2-5
CDR3 DNA: TGCGCCAGCAGCTCGGACCTCAGGGAGACCCAGTACTTC
CDR3 protein: CASSSDLRETQYF

V gene: TRBV5-5
clone size: -
D gene: TRBD1
J gene: TRBJ2-1
CDR3 DNA: TGTGCCAGCAGCGAGACCGGGACAGGGAGGACCTACAATGAGCAGTTCTTC
CDR3 protein: CASSETGTGRTYNEQFF

V gene: TRBV10-2
clone size: many
D gene: -
J gene: TRBJ2-1
CDR3 DNA: TGCGCCAGCAGTGACCAGGGGACCTACAATGAGCAGTTCTTC
CDR3 protein: CASSDQGTYNEQFF

V gene: TRBV5-1
clone size: many
D gene: -
J gene: TRBJ2-1
CDR3 DNA: TGCGCCAGCAGCTCTACCGGGGGACGCGGCAATGAGCAGTTCTTC
CDR3 protein: CASSSTGGRGNEQFF

V gene: TRBV19
clone size: many
D gene: -
J gene: TRBJ1-5
CDR3 DNA: TGTGCCAGTCACCGGGACAGCAATCAGCCCCAGCATTTT
CDR3 protein: CASHRDSNQPQHF

V gene: TRBV18
clone size: -
D gene: TRBD2
J gene: TRBJ2-3
CDR3 DNA: TGTGCCAGCTCACCCAGTAGCGGGAGTAAAACAGATACGCAGTATTTT
CDR3 protein: CASSPSSGSKTDTQYF

V gene: TRBV20-1
clone size: many
D gene: -
J gene: TRBJ2-1
CDR3 DNA: TGCAGTGCTATTGACCCACTGGGGCGTTACAATGAGCAGTTCTTC
CDR3 protein: CSAIDPLGRYNEQFF

V gene: TRBV29-1
clone size: many
D gene: TRBD2
J gene: TRBJ2-3
CDR3 DNA: TGCAGCGTTGAAGAGGCGGAGACTAGCGGGGGCGCAGATACGCAGTATTTT
CDR3 protein: CSVEEAETSGGADTQYF

V gene: TRBV4-2
clone size: many
D gene: TRBD1
J gene: TRBJ2-2
CDR3 DNA: TGTGCCAGCAGCCAAGATCAGGACAGGGGGCGAACCGGGGAGCTGTTTTTT
CDR3 protein: CASSQDQDRGRTGELFF

V gene: TRBV11-2
clone size: many
D gene: -
J gene: TRBJ2-1
CDR3 DNA: TGTGCCAGCAGCTTAAGGGGCGACTACAGAACTGAGCAGTTCTTC
CDR3 protein: CASSLRGDYRTEQFF

V gene: TRBV29-1
clone size: many
D gene: TRBD2
J gene: TRBJ2-1
CDR3 DNA: TGCAGCGTTGAAGGTAGCGGGGGGGTTCTTGAGCAGTTCTTC
CDR3 protein: CSVEGSGGVLEQFF

V gene: TRBV29-1
clone size: many
D gene: TRBD2
J gene: TRBJ2-3
CDR3 DNA: TGCAGCGCCGTCGACGGGGGAGCGGGGACAGATACGCAGTATTTT
CDR3 protein: CSAVDGGAGTDTQYF

V gene: TRBV7-9
clone size: many
D gene: -
J gene: TRBJ1-4
CDR3 DNA: TGTGCCAGCAGCTGGACGGGACATAACGAAAAACTGTTTTTT
CDR3 protein: CASSWTGHNEKLFF

V gene: TRBV7-9
clone size: many
D gene: -
J gene: TRBJ1-1
CDR3 DNA: TGTGCCAGCAGCTTAGCTCCTGGGCCTGCAGGGAACACTGAAGCTTTCTTT
CDR3 protein: CASSLAPGPAGNTEAFF

V gene: TRBV3-1
clone size: -
D gene: -
J gene: TRBJ2-7
CDR3 DNA: TGCGCAAGCAGCCCCTCCAGGGCCTACGAGCAGTACTTC
CDR3 protein: CASSPSRAYEQYF

V gene: TRBV11-2
clone size: many
D gene: TRBD2
J gene: TRBJ2-5
CDR3 DNA: TGTGCCAGCAGCTCCCTAGTGGGAGGGTCGGAGACCCAGTACTTC
CDR3 protein: CASSSLVGGSETQYF

V gene: TRBV24-1
clone size: -
D gene: -
J gene: TRBJ2-1
CDR3 DNA: TGTGCCACCAGTGCGTCCCGGAGGCCGACCTACAATGAGCAGTTCTTC
CDR3 protein: CATSASRRPTYNEQFF

V gene: TRBV24-1
clone size: many
D gene: TRBD1
J gene: TRBJ2-1
CDR3 DNA: TGTGCCACCAGTGACTCCCCCGGACAGGGGAGGAATGAGCAGTTCTTC
CDR3 protein: CATSDSPGQGRNEQFF

V gene: TRBV10-3
clone size: many
D gene: -
J gene: TRBJ1-1
CDR3 DNA: TGTGCCATCAGTGACTCGGGCCTTGGAGTTTTCTTT
CDR3 protein: CAISDSGLGVFF

V gene: TRBV4-1
clone size: many
D gene: -
J gene: TRBJ1-6
CDR3 DNA: TGCGCCAGCAGCCTAGTCCTGGACTCACCCCTCCACTTT
CDR3 protein: CASSLVLDSPLHF

V gene: TRBV2
clone size: many
D gene: TRBD2
J gene: TRBJ2-3
CDR3 DNA: TGTGCCAGCATCGCGGGAGTAGATACAGATACGCAGTATTTT
CDR3 protein: CASIAGVDTDTQYF

V gene: TRBV20-1
clone size: many
D gene: TRBD2
J gene: TRBJ2-3
CDR3 DNA: TGCAGTCTGGCCCCGAAGACTAGCGGGGGCCATAGCACAGATACGCAGTATTTT
CDR3 protein: CSLAPKTSGGHSTDTQYF

V gene: TRBV6-4
clone size: medium-sized
D gene: -
J gene: TRBJ2-1
CDR3 DNA: TGTGCCAGCAGTCCAGGGGTCGCCAATGAGCAGTTCTTC
CDR3 protein: CASSPGVANEQFF

V gene: TRBV5-1
clone size: many
D gene: TRBD1
J gene: TRBJ1-2
CDR3 DNA: TGCGCCAGCAGCTTGGAGACAGGGAACTATGGCTACACCTTC
CDR3 protein: CASSLETGNYGYTF

V gene: TRBV28
clone size: few
D gene: -
J gene: TRBJ2-5
CDR3 DNA: TGCGCCAGCAGTTTCGACAAACTCCCTGAAGGTGAGCAGTACTTC
CDR3 protein: CASSFDKLPEGEQYF

V gene: TRBV4-2
clone size: many
D gene: TRBD2
J gene: TRBJ2-3
CDR3 DNA: TGTGCCAGCAAAGGACTAGCGGGAGAGGGAGATACGCAGTATTTT
CDR3 protein: CASKGLAGEGDTQYF

V gene: TRBV4-1
clone size: many
D gene: TRBD1
J gene: TRBJ2-1
CDR3 DNA: TGCGCCAGCAGCCAAGATCCTACAGGGGCGAAGCAGTTCTTC
CDR3 protein: CASSQDPTGAKQFF

V gene: TRBV7-2
clone size: many
D gene: TRBD1
J gene: TRBJ2-5
CDR3 DNA: TGTGCCAGCTCAGGGACAGGGGTAGAGACCCAGTACTTC
CDR3 protein: CASSGTGVETQYF

V gene: TRBV21-1
clone size: many
D gene: -
J gene: TRBJ2-2
CDR3 DNA: TGTGCCAGCAGCCCCCGCGACGGTGACACCGGGGAGCTGTTTTTT
CDR3 protein: CASSPRDGDTGELFF

V gene: TRBV24-1
clone size: -
D gene: TRBD1
J gene: TRBJ2-5
CDR3 DNA: TGTGCCACCAGTGACGATCCCGGGACAGGGCCAACACGGGAGACCCAGTACTTC
CDR3 protein: CATSDDPGTGPTRETQYF

V gene: TRBV10-2
clone size: many
D gene: TRBD2
J gene: TRBJ2-3
CDR3 DNA: TGCGCCAGCAGCCTGGTCCTAGCGGGGACTAGCACAGATACGCAGTATTTT
CDR3 protein: CASSLVLAGTSTDTQYF

V gene: TRBV7-6
clone size: many
D gene: TRBD1
J gene: TRBJ2-1
CDR3 DNA: TGTGCCAGCAGCCCCTCCCAGACCCGGACAGGGATCTACAATGAGCAGTTCTTC
CDR3 protein: CASSPSQTRTGIYNEQFF

V gene: TRBV6-2/TRBV6-3
clone size: many
D gene: TRBD1
J gene: TRBJ2-5
CDR3 DNA: TGTGCCAGCAGTTATGGGACAGGGTCATCGGAGACCCAGTACTTC
CDR3 protein: CASSYGTGSSETQYF

V gene: TRBV18
clone size: many
D gene: -
J gene: TRBJ2-7
CDR3 DNA: TGTGCCAGCTCAGTCACCGGACCCTACGAGCAGTACTTC
CDR3 protein: CASSVTGPYEQYF

V gene: TRBV10-1
clone size: -
D gene: -
J gene: TRBJ2-5
CDR3 DNA: TGCGCCAACAGTGAGGGTATGGTAGGCAGGGATGAGACCCAGTACTTC
CDR3 protein: CANSEGMVGRDETQYF

V gene: TRBV7-2
clone size: -
D gene: -
J gene: TRBJ2-1
CDR3 DNA: TGTGCCAGCAGCTTAGCGCGTACGGACAGAGCGGATGAGCAGTTCTTC
CDR3 protein: CASSLARTDRADEQFF

V gene: TRBV21-1
clone size: many
D gene: -
J gene: TRBJ1-5
CDR3 DNA: TGTGCCAGCACCAACCGGACAGACAATCAGCCCCAGCATTTT
CDR3 protein: CASTNRTDNQPQHF